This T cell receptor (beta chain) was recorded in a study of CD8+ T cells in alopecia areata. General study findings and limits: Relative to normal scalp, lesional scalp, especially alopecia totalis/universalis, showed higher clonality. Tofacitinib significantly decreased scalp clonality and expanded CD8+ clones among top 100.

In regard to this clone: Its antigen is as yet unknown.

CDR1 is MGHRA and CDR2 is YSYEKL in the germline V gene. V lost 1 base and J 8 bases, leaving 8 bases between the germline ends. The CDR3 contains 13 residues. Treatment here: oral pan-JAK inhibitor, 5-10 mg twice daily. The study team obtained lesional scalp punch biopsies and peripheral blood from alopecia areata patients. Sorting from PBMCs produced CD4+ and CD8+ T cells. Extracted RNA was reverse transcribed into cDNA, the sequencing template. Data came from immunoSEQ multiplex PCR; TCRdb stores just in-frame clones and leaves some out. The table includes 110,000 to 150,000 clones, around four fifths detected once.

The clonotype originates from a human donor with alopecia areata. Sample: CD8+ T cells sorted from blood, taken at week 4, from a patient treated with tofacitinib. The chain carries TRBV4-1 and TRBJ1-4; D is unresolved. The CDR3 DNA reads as TGCGCCAGCAGCCAAGTCCTGAACGAAAAACTGTTTTTT. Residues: CASSQVLNEKLFF.